The 16 T cell receptor beta chains below come from one sample, sequenced in a study of cytomegalovirus exposure and HLA in healthy donors. The PCR used 60 Vbeta and 13 Jbeta primers. Libraries were prepared by immunoSEQ multiplex PCR; TCRdb keeps only in-frame clonotypes and omits some of them. The sample yields about 250,000 clones, around 90% seen once. Input material: PBMCs. The receptor source for this set is a girl aged 2 to 9 in good health and CMV-seronegative.

The chain links TRBV5-6 to TRBJ2-7; 11 positions match TRBD1. V was pared by 4 bases and J by 3 bases, with 9 bases of the junction left unmatched. The CDR3 contains 16 residues. CDR1 and CDR2 (germline): SGHDT, YYEEEE. CDR3 residues: CASSKERTGGFYEQYF. CDR3 nucleotides: TGTGCCAGCAGCAAGGAAAGGACAGGGGGCTTCTACGAGCAGTACTTC.

This chain uses TRBV4-2 with TRBJ2-6, with 8 bases that match TRBD1. Unmatched junction bases numbered 3, after V lost 2 bases and J lost 0 bases. Germline V gene data show CDR1 as LGHNA and CDR2 as YNFKEQ. This CDR3 has 17 residues. CDR3 sequence: CASSQQGASSGANVLTF. The CDR3 coding sequence is TGTGCCAGCAGCCAACAGGGGGCGAGCTCTGGGGCCAACGTCCTGACTTTC.

This clone has a single count. This sequence joins TRBV6-1 and TRBJ2-1; possibly TRBD2 for D (6 bases). Trimming left V 3 bases short and J 4 bases short, with 10 bases between. The CDR3 loop spans 14 amino acids. Germline-derived CDR1 and CDR2 are MNHNS and SASEGT. Here the CDR3 reads CASSERTNYNEQFF. The CDR3 nucleotides are TGTGCCAGCAGTGAGCGGACTAATTACAATGAGCAGTTCTTC.

The V call is TRBV5-4, the J call TRBJ2-3, with 8 bases lining up with TRBD2. Germline CDR1 and CDR2: SGHNT and YYREEE (reference sequence). J gave up 6 bases and V 0 bases, and 12 bases lay outside the gene matches. The CDR3 has 17 residues. CDR3 nucleotides: TGTGCCAGCAGCTTGGCCGGGTCGGGAGGGCCGGCGGATACGCAGTATTTT. This translates into CASSLAGSGGPADTQYF.

Here the CDR3 DNA reads TGTGCCAGCAGCCCTCGGCGGGAGGGTCTCGATGAGCAGTTCTTC. Its translation: CASSPRREGLDEQFF. The chain is built from TRBV7-9 and TRBJ2-1; TRBD2 matches at 9 bases. This CDR3 comprises 15 residues. Germline CDR1 SEHNR, CDR2 FQNEAQ (reference sequence). V shed 5 bases and J 8 bases; nucleotides not matched to a gene: 10. The full variable domain, completed using reference TRBV7-9 and TRBJ2-1, is DTGVSQNPRHKITKRGQNVTFRCDPISEHNRLYWYRQTLGQGPEFLTYFQNEAQLEKSRLLSDRFSAERPKGSFSTLEIQRTEQGDSAMYLCASSPRREGLDEQFFGPGTRLTVL.

This chain connects TRBV13 to TRBJ2-5; D not resolved. This CDR3 region has 12 residues. Germline V gene data show CDR1 as PRHDT and CDR2 as FYEKMQ (reference sequence). The V end lost 5 bases, the J end lost 1 base, and 5 bases lay between the germline ends. CDR3 nucleotides: TGTGCCAGCAGCCCCCTCCAAGAGACCCAGTACTTC. It encodes CASSPLQETQYF.

The V call is TRBV23-1, the J call TRBJ2-7; perhaps TRBD2 as D (5 bases). TRBV23-1 has ORF status, its function being uncertain. V was clipped by 3 bases and J by 6 bases, with 21 bases between them. The CDR3 is made up of 16 amino acids. CDR3 coding DNA: TGCGCCAGCAGTCACCATCGTACAACTAGGACCTGCGAGCAGTACTTC. Its protein is CASSHHRTTRTCEQYF.

The chain couples TRBV7-8 to TRBJ1-6; a possible D gene is TRBD1 (6 bases). Germline CDR1 is SGHVS and CDR2 is FQNEAQ. Trimming stripped 1 base from V and 5 bases from J, with 21 bases between. The CDR3 spans 19 residues. The CDR3 is CASSLVQGRISTNNSPLHF. For the CDR3, the DNA is TGTGCCAGCAGCTTAGTTCAGGGGCGGATATCTACAAATAATTCACCCCTCCACTTT. The full variable domain, in which reference TRBV7-8 and TRBJ1-6 provide the parts outside the CDR3, is GAGVSQSPRYKVAKRGQDVALRCDPISGHVSLFWYQQALGQGPEFLTYFQNEAQLDKSGLPSDRFFAERPEGSVSTLKIQRTQQEDSAVYLCASSLVQGRISTNNSPLHFGNGTRLTVT.

The rearrangement uses TRBV11-2 and TRBJ2-1, with D possibly TRBD2 on 6 matching bases. CDR1 and CDR2 (germline): SGHAT, FQNNGV. Trimming took 1 base from V and 3 from J, leaving 16 bases between them. The CDR3 sequence is 17 residues long. The CDR3 region is CASSLVPPGGIYNEQFF. CDR3 bases: TGTGCCAGCAGCTTAGTTCCCCCCGGCGGGATCTACAATGAGCAGTTCTTC.

This clone appeared a single time. V gene TRBV11-2 combines with J gene TRBJ1-1; 9 nucleotides agree with TRBD1. Unmatched junction bases numbered 4, after V lost 1 base and J lost 4 bases. CDR1 and CDR2 (germline): SGHAT, FQNNGV. The CDR3 has 15 amino acids. The CDR3: CASSLGRTGVTEAFF. The CDR3 nucleotides read TGTGCCAGCAGCTTAGGCCGGACAGGGGTCACTGAAGCTTTCTTT.

This clone was found once. The chain is built from TRBV6-5 and TRBJ2-7, with TRBD2 identical over 9 bases. Germline assignment: CDR1 MNHEY and CDR2 SVGAGI. V lost 0 bases and J lost 4; bases outside the gene matches: 4. CDR3 length equals 15 residues. Here the CDR3 DNA reads TGTGCCAGCAGTTACTCGACTAGCGGAAATTACGAGCAGTACTTC. Amino acids: CASSYSTSGNYEQYF.

This clone was seen more than once but under ten times. The chain couples TRBV5-4 to TRBJ2-3, with D perhaps matching TRBD2 (6 bases). CDR1 and CDR2 from the germline V gene are SGHNT and YYREEE (reference sequence). CDR3 length: 17 amino acids. The germline V and J ends were trimmed by 4 bases and 2 bases, with 20 bases remaining between them. The CDR3 here is CASSLGGSGGVTDTQYF. The CDR3 DNA follows: TGTGCCAGCAGCCTGGGAGGTAGCGGAGGGGTCACAGATACGCAGTATTTT.

The rearrangement uses TRBV27 and TRBJ2-4; 7 bases map to TRBD2. The V segment lost 2 bases and the J segment 1 base; nucleotides outside the gene matches: 5. The CDR3 contains 16 residues. CDR1 is MNHEY and CDR2 is SMNVEV in the germline V gene (reference sequence). CDR3 loop: CASSLGSGGAKNIQYF. CDR3 sequence (DNA): TGTGCCAGCAGTTTAGGATCCGGGGGGGCCAAAAACATTCAGTACTTC.

This clone was found a few times. This sequence joins TRBV4-1 and TRBJ2-5; TRBD1 aligns across 7 bases. The CDR3 length is 13 residues. CDR1 and CDR2 from the germline V gene are MGHRA and YSYEKL. The trim removed 2 bases at V and 10 bases at J, leaving 7 bases unmatched. CDR3 coding DNA: TGCGCCAGCAGCCAACTCGGACAGGCAGTCCAGTACTTC. It yields the protein CASSQLGQAVQYF.

The V and J genes are TRBV9 and TRBJ1-2; D gene uncertain. V was shortened by 3 bases and J by 2 bases, with 23 bases between the two germline ends. Looked up from germline, CDR1 is SGDLS and CDR2 is YYNGEE. This CDR3 comprises 18 residues. CDR3 in DNA: TGTGCCAGCAGCGATCAGCACCCCCTCCTGGGCAGCAACTATGGCTACACCTTC. It yields the protein CASSDQHPLLGSNYGYTF.

This sequence joins TRBV19 and TRBJ1-5; 9 nucleotides agree with TRBD1. CDR1 is LNHDA and CDR2 is SQIVND in the germline V gene (reference sequence). V was clipped by 4 bases and J by 1 base; unmatched bases: 2. The CDR3 extends over 15 amino acids. CDR3 coding DNA: TGTGCCAGTAGTAGAGGACAGGGGAGCAATCAGCCCCAGCATTTT. Amino acid sequence: CASSRGQGSNQPQHF.